This T cell receptor (beta chain) is drawn from a study of blood T cell repertoires in COVID-19 (dated by TCRdb to about 2020). Looking at the study overall: Samples from collaborators originated in the United States, Italy and Spain and spanned both the acute and convalescent phases of COVID-19. The material from the prospective study consisted of cDNA or gDNA derived from T cells, B-cell-depleted T cells, or PBMCs. Samples were obtained from the ongoing ImmuneRACE study (first 160 participants) and from about 1,300 subjects provided by 6 global collaborators. The repertoires were released in a freely available public database intended as a resource for research on the immune response to SARS-CoV-2. Nearly every sample came with metadata listing a de-identified subject ID, COVID-19 status, age in years and sex. Subjects who had been exposed to COVID-19, were actively infected with it, or had recovered from it provided the deeply sampled blood TCRbeta repertoires that made up the dataset. Where available, HLA class I and class II types were taken from metadata supplied by the sample provider and were not determined by assay-based typing. General conclusions and limits of the study: Clinical and demographic metadata were provided uncurated, with the amount varying by source and participant.

A note on this clone: What antigen it recognizes has not been identified. Within one base of it there is no much larger clone, and no base qualities were kept.

The immunoSEQ Assay, a bias-controlled multiplex PCR, was used to amplify TCRbeta CDR3 regions from genomic DNA. On the study's bioinformatics: The number of nucleated cells in each sample was estimated from the amplification of reference gene primers within the assay. Sequence reads were collapsed and filtered to measure the absolute abundance of every unique TCRbeta CDR3 rearrangement. For each sample, productive Simpson clonality was calculated by taking the square root of Simpson's diversity index across productive rearrangements. Imported from immuneACCESS, the table was reduced by TCRdb to in-frame sequences with V and J called. These copies leave out some clones; in studies compared against another copy, an unresolved V gene accounts for under half, and the cause of the remainder is not known. V, J and clone size are those of that table, while D and trimming were read from the DNA. The sample has over 300,000 clones on record, around 91% of them singletons. The top ten constitute 6% to 7.5% of the sample.

Whole blood was collected in K2EDTA tubes by collaborating institutions according to the institutions' own protocols. For TCRbeta analysis, collaborators shipped samples as frozen whole blood, isolated PBMCs, or DNA extracted from either of those sample types. Germline trimming amounts to 3 bases on V and 7 bases on J, with 25 as the count of junction bases outside the gene matches. From its cysteine to its phenylalanine, the CDR3 spans 21 amino acids. Just CDR3 DNA is preserved here, 63 bases in frame from base 1. From the germline V gene (reference sequence), CDR1 is LNHDA and CDR2 is SQIVND. This receptor chain uses TRBV19 and TRBJ1-5; TRBD1 aligns with 9 central bases. The source is a man between 18 and 35 years old with active or convalescent COVID-19. Sequenced input: peripheral blood. DNA sequence: TGTGCCAGTAGTATGGAATATGTCCCTCCTGACAGGGGGTGGGTTGTGCAGCCCCAGCATTTT. Its amino acids are CASSMEYVPPDRGWVVQPQHF.